Shown below are 6 T cell receptor beta chains from a single sample sequenced in a study of cytomegalovirus exposure and HLA in healthy donors. With 60 Vbeta and 13 Jbeta primers, the PCR was carried out. Some clones are missing from TCRdb's copy, which holds only in-frame ones; the method was immunoSEQ multiplex PCR. The sample has 150,000 or so clones, over 75% seen once. Specimen: PBMCs. The receptors shown here come from a man aged 50 or older in good health and CMV-seropositive.

V gene TRBV13 combines with J gene TRBJ2-2; a possible D gene is TRBD1 (6 bases). Between the trimmed V and J ends, which lost 5 bases and 6 bases, there was a span of 13 bases. The CDR3 has 14 residues. Germline V gene lookup returns CDR1 PRHDT and CDR2 FYEKMQ (reference sequence). CDR3 sequence: CASSPTGRAGELFF. The DNA of the CDR3 is TGTGCCAGCAGCCCGACAGGAAGAGCCGGGGAGCTGTTTTTT. Variable domain in full (rest from reference TRBV13 and TRBJ2-2): AAGVIQSPRHLIKEKRETATLKCYPIPRHDTVYWYQQGPGQDPQFLISFYEKMQSDKGSIPDRFSAQQFSDYHSELNMSSLELGDSALYFCASSPTGRAGELFFGEGSRLTVL.

The chain has TRBV18 and TRBJ2-2, with TRBD1 as a possible D gene (5 bases). Trimming stripped 2 bases from V and 7 bases from J, with 14 bases between. The CDR3 has 15 amino acids. In germline, CDR1 is KGHSH, CDR2 LQKENI. CDR3: CASSPYGRADGELFF. Written as DNA, the CDR3 is TGTGCCAGCTCACCATACGGCAGGGCGGACGGGGAGCTGTTTTTT.

V is TRBV30 and J is TRBJ2-7; D ambiguous. The CDR3 contains 13 residues. V lost 3 bases to trimming and J lost 3 bases, with 12 bases between them. Germline V lookup: CDR1 GTSNPN, CDR2 SVGIG (reference sequence). The CDR3 reads CAWSRPTSYEQYF. CDR3 DNA sequence: TGTGCCTGGAGCCGACCGACAAGCTACGAGCAGTACTTC.

The chain couples TRBV11-3 to TRBJ2-6, with TRBD1 identical over 9 bases. Germline V gene lookup returns CDR1 SGHNT and CDR2 YENEEA. The J segment lost 3 bases and the V segment lost 5 bases, leaving 5 bases of the junction unmatched. The CDR3 is 16 amino acids. The CDR3 sequence is CASSPGTGNGANVLTF. The CDR3 DNA reads as TGTGCCAGCAGCCCCGGGACAGGGAATGGGGCCAACGTCCTGACTTTC.

The chain links TRBV19 to TRBJ2-4; TRBD2 aligns across 9 bases. The trim removed 3 bases at V and 8 bases at J, leaving 11 bases unmatched. The CDR3 is 16 amino acids. Germline lookup yields CDR1 LNHDA and CDR2 SQIVND (reference sequence). The CDR3 sequence: CASSITPRGRADIQYF. In DNA, the CDR3 is TGTGCCAGTAGTATTACCCCTCGCGGGAGGGCGGACATTCAGTACTTC.

This chain joins TRBV19 and TRBJ1-2; unclear D gene. From germline, CDR1 is LNHDA and CDR2 SQIVND (reference sequence). V lost 1 base to trimming and J lost 2 bases, with 11 bases between them. The CDR3 totals 15 residues. The CDR3, as DNA: TGTGCCAGTAGTATAGTTCCGGAGGCAAACTATGGCTACACCTTC. Translated, it gives CASSIVPEANYGYTF.